One T cell receptor beta chain is described in this entry. This specimen belongs to a study of blood T cell repertoires in COVID-19. Study-wide context: The United States, Italy and Spain supplied acute and convalescent COVID-19 samples. From T cells, B-cell-depleted T cells, or PBMCs came the material, which was cDNA or gDNA.

Methods used by the authors: Amplification from reference gene primers served as the basis for estimated nucleated cell counts. Clones were read by immunoSEQ multiplex PCR, and TCRdb kept only the in-frame ones, dropping some. The DNA was the basis for D and trimming; V, J and clone size are from that table. This sample has about 160,000 clones, with roughly 80% found just once. The sequenced sample consisted of peripheral blood. The receptor's source is a man between 60 and 75 years old with acute or convalescent COVID-19.

CDR3 residues: CASSPGRAGRAEAFF. DNA of the CDR3: TGCGCCAGCAGCCCCGGACGGGCAGGGCGCGCTGAAGCTTTCTTT. The chain carries TRBV4-3 and TRBJ1-1; weak D call: TRBD1 (5 bases). This CDR3 spans 15 amino acids. CDR1 is LGHNA, CDR2 YSLEER, per germline. Between the trimmed V and J ends, which lost 4 bases and 6 bases, there was a span of 18 bases.